A single sample gave rise to the 15 T cell receptor beta chains below, sequenced in a study of cytomegalovirus exposure and HLA in healthy donors. With 60 Vbeta and 13 Jbeta primers, the PCR was carried out. Here immunoSEQ multiplex PCR was the method, and the copy in TCRdb shows in-frame clones only, minus some. The sample includes 150,000 to 200,000 clones, roughly 75% of them seen just once. Sequencing input: PBMCs. Receptor source: a middle-aged woman in good health and CMV-seropositive.

In regard to this clone: Other nucleotide sequences in the sample specify the same CDR3. V gene TRBV29-1 combines with J gene TRBJ2-1; weak D call: TRBD2 (6 bases). Per the germline V gene, CDR1 is SQVTM and CDR2 is ANQGSEA. V was trimmed by 3 bases and J by 0 bases, leaving 9 bases between them. The CDR3 totals 14 residues. CDR3 residues: CSVEGGSSYNEQFF. The CDR3, as DNA: TGCAGCGTTGAGGGGGGTAGCTCCTACAATGAGCAGTTCTTC.

The rearrangement links TRBV5-4 to TRBJ2-1; the match to TRBD1 covers 7 bases. Per the germline V gene, CDR1 is SGHNT and CDR2 is YYREEE (reference sequence). This CDR3 has 16 residues. The junction had 11 bases not matched to a gene; V was cut back by 0 bases and J by 8 bases. CDR3 loop: CASSLAQVTGSHEQFF. For the CDR3, the DNA is TGTGCCAGCAGCTTGGCCCAAGTGACAGGGAGCCATGAGCAGTTCTTC.

This clone was observed a few times. The chain has TRBV2 and TRBJ2-1; 9 bases are shared with TRBD2. The V gene end was trimmed by 8 bases and the J gene end by 7 bases; junction bases not matched to a gene: 12. The germline CDR1 and CDR2 sequences are SNHLY and FYNNEI. The CDR3 is 15 amino acids. The CDR3 DNA follows: TGTGCCAGCTCCTCGAATAGCGGGAGAGTAAATGAGCAGTTCTTC. Amino acid sequence: CASSSNSGRVNEQFF. Supplemented by reference TRBV2 and TRBJ2-1, the full variable domain reads EPEVTQTPSHQVTQMGQEVILRCVPISNHLYFYWYRQILGQKVEFLVSFYNNEISEKSEIFDDQFSVERPDGSNFTLKIRSTKLEDSAMYFCASSSNSGRVNEQFFGPGTRLTVL.

This clone is a singleton in its sample. The chain recombines TRBV7-2 with TRBJ2-1; 15 bases are a match to TRBD2. The CDR3 covers 18 residues. Germline V gives CDR1 SGHTA, CDR2 FQGNSA. V gave up 3 bases and J gave up 3 bases; unmatched junction bases: 6. The CDR3 DNA reads as TGTGCCAGCAGCTTTCGGACTAGCGGGAGGGCCGGCTACAATGAGCAGTTCTTC. Amino acids: CASSFRTSGRAGYNEQFF.

This chain links TRBV7-9 with TRBJ2-5, with a possible D match to TRBD1 (5 bases). This CDR3 is 16 amino acids long. V was shortened by 5 bases and J by 4 bases, with 20 bases between the two germline ends. Germline CDR1 and CDR2: SEHNR and FQNEAQ (reference sequence). The CDR3 DNA is TGTGCCAGCAGCATATTCGCGACAGCATTGGGAGAGACCCAGTACTTC. It is translated as CASSIFATALGETQYF. The full variable domain, in which reference TRBV7-9 and TRBJ2-5 provide the parts outside the CDR3, is DTGVSQNPRHKITKRGQNVTFRCDPISEHNRLYWYRQTLGQGPEFLTYFQNEAQLEKSRLLSDRFSAERPKGSFSTLEIQRTEQGDSAMYLCASSIFATALGETQYFGPGTRLLVL.

The CDR3 DNA follows: TGTGCCAGCAGCCTAATCTGGCTAGCGGGAGCTAACGAGCAGTACTTC. This encodes CASSLIWLAGANEQYF. V gene TRBV28 combines with J gene TRBJ2-7; the match to TRBD2 covers 10 bases. V shed 6 bases, J shed 5 bases, and the junction held 13 bases outside the gene matches. CDR3 size: 16 residues. Germline lookup yields CDR1 MDHEN and CDR2 SYDVKM.

This chain uses TRBV5-1 with TRBJ2-1, with a possible D match to TRBD2 (7 bases). CDR1 SGHRS and CDR2 YFSETQ come from the germline V gene. The CDR3 has 14 residues. V lost 4 bases, J lost 5 bases, and 13 bases lay in between. The CDR3 loop reads CASSGGRGNNEQFF. The CDR3 DNA follows: TGCGCCAGCAGCGGGGGGAGGGGGAACAATGAGCAGTTCTTC. The variable domain in full, with the rest retrieved from reference TRBV5-1 and TRBJ2-1, is KAGVTQTPRYLIKTRGQQVTLSCSPISGHRSVSWYQQTPGQGLQFLFEYFSETQRNKGNFPGRFSGRQFSNSRSEMNVSTLELGDSALYLCASSGGRGNNEQFFGPGTRLTVL.

The genes are TRBV10-3 and TRBJ2-2, with D perhaps matching TRBD2 (6 bases). CDR1 and CDR2 from the germline V gene are ENHRY and SYGVKD. CDR3 size: 15 residues. Between the trimmed V and J ends, which lost 6 bases and 5 bases, there was a span of 16 bases. CDR3: CAISPKTRHTGELFF. The CDR3 region has the DNA TGTGCCATCAGCCCGAAGACTAGACATACCGGGGAGCTGTTTTTT.

This clone came up once. The rearrangement links TRBV5-1 to TRBJ2-1; D is unresolved. The CDR3 is 14 amino acids. V dropped 0 bases and J dropped 7 bases, with 11 bases sitting between them. CDR1 and CDR2 from the germline V gene are SGHRS and YFSETQ. For the CDR3, the DNA is TGCGCCAGCAGCTTGGGAGTAGTGAGGAATGAGCAGTTCTTC. The encoded protein is CASSLGVVRNEQFF.

This clone appeared once. V usage is TRBV27 and J usage is TRBJ2-2, with TRBD2 matching over 9 bases. The V gene's germline CDR1 is MNHEY and CDR2 SMNVEV (reference sequence). Trimming took 6 bases from V and 2 from J; bases not matched to a gene: 4. The CDR3 totals 15 residues. The CDR3 loop reads CASRLAGINTGELFF. The DNA of the CDR3 is TGTGCCAGCAGGCTAGCGGGAATTAACACCGGGGAGCTGTTTTTT.

V is TRBV5-1 and J is TRBJ1-3; 7 bases match TRBD1. The germline gives CDR1 SGHRS, CDR2 YFSETQ. The CDR3 has 15 residues. The junction had 8 bases not matched to a gene; V was cut back by 0 bases and J by 8 bases. CDR3 loop: CASSLAGTAGDTIYF. For the CDR3, the DNA is TGCGCCAGCAGCTTGGCAGGGACAGCGGGGGACACCATATATTTT.

The V gene is TRBV28, the J gene TRBJ1-2, with TRBD1 identical over 8 bases. CDR1 is MDHEN and CDR2 is SYDVKM in the germline V gene. The V gene end was trimmed by 5 bases and the J gene end by 2 bases; junction bases not matched to a gene: 4. This CDR3 region has 14 residues. CDR3 loop: CASSGWTGNYGYTF. CDR3 nucleotide sequence: TGTGCCAGCAGTGGTTGGACAGGGAACTATGGCTACACCTTC.

The chain links TRBV9 to TRBJ2-1; 7 nucleotides agree with TRBD1. This CDR3 spans 14 amino acids. CDR1 is SGDLS, CDR2 YYNGEE, per germline. Trimming removed 4 bases from V and 7 bases from J; junction bases left unmatched: 8. The CDR3 bases are TGTGCCAGCAGCAGGGGGCCCTCAAGGAATGAGCAGTTCTTC. The encoded protein is CASSRGPSRNEQFF. The whole variable domain, filled in from reference TRBV9 and TRBJ2-1, reads DSGVTQTPKHLITATGQRVTLRCSPRSGDLSVYWYQQSLDQGLQFLIQYYNGEERAKGNILERFSAQQFPDLHSELNLSSLELGDSALYFCASSRGPSRNEQFFGPGTRLTVL.

J is TRBJ2-7 and V is TRBV6-6; TRBD2 might be the D (5 bases). CDR1 and CDR2 from the germline V gene are MNHNY and SVGAGI (reference sequence). V lost 10 bases and J 6 bases, leaving 16 bases between the germline ends. CDR3 size: 12 residues. CDR3 protein: CATGPLASEQYF. CDR3 in DNA: TGTGCCACCGGGCCTCTAGCAAGCGAGCAGTACTTC.

This clone occurred a few times. J is TRBJ2-2 and V is TRBV2; 13 bases align to TRBD2. J lost 5 bases, V lost 8 bases, and 5 bases had no gene match. CDR1 and CDR2 (germline): SNHLY, FYNNEI. There are 15 residues in the CDR3. The CDR3 here is CASGRLAGGTGELFF. The CDR3 nucleotides read TGTGCCAGCGGGAGACTAGCGGGAGGTACCGGGGAGCTGTTTTTT.